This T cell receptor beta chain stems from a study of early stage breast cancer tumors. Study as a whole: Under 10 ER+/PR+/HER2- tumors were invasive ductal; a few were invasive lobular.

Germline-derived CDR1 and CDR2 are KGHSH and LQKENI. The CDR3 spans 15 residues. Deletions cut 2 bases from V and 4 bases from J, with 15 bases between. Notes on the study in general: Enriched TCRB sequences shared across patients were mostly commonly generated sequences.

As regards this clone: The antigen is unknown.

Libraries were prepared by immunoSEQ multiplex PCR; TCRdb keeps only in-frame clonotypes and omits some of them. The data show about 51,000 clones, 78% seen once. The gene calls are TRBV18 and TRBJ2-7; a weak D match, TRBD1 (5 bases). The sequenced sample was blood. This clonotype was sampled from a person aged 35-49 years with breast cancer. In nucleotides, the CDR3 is TGTGCCAGCTCACCAGGAAGGGGAAGTCGGTACGAGCAGTACTTC. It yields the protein CASSPGRGSRYEQYF.